This TCR beta chain stems from a study of neurological immune-mediated disorders. 5'RACE generated cDNA with 10-nucleotide random UMIs. MiXCR, run by TCRdb on the 5' RACE reads, gives a single entry per CDR3 protein. The table has 55,000 to 70,000 distinct CDR3 sequences, about 5.2% seen once. Libraries used 2 million unsorted PBMCs kept frozen in RNAlater. The V end lost 0 bases, the J end lost 4 bases, and 7 bases lay between the germline ends. Per the germline V gene, CDR1 is SGHRS and CDR2 is YFSETQ. The CDR3 runs to 13 residues. This clonotype was seen at least ten times. Its specificity is not known. Being one base from a much bigger clone, this may be a read error. Regarding the study as a whole: A possible signature was seen in one related-CDR3 cluster, into which phylogenetic grouping placed the repertoires of 18 of 34 multiple sclerosis patients.

The chain combines TRBV5-1 with TRBJ1-2; D is unresolved. This receptor was identified in a human donor with multiple sclerosis. The donor label of this sample is uncertain. What was sequenced was PBMCs. The CDR3: CASSLEGSYGYTF. Here the CDR3 DNA reads TGCGCCAGCAGCTTGGAAGGGTCCTATGGCTACACCTTC.